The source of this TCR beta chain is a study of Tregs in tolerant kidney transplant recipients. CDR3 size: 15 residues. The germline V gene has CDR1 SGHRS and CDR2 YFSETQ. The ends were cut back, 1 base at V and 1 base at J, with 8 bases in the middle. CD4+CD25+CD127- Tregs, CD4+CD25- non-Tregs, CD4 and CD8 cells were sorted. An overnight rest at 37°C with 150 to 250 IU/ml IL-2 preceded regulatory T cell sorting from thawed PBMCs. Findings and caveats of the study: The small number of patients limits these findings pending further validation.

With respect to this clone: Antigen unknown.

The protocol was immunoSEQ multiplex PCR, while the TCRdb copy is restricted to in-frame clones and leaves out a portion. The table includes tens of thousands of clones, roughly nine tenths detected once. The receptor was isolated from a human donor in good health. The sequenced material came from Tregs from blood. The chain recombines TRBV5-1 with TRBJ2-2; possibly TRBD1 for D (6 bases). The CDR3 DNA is TGCGCCAGCAGCTTGAACAGGGAGAACACCGGGGAGCTGTTTTTT. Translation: CASSLNRENTGELFF.